The 8 T cell receptor beta chains below all came from one sample that was sequenced in a study of long-term antiretroviral therapy in people with HIV. Runs used v3.0 of the immunoSEQ assay and were done at survey level. Measured with immunoSEQ multiplex PCR; TCRdb has only the in-frame clones, and not every one. The sample shows around 23,000 clones, 81% of them seen only once. The sample here was unsorted PBMCs, taken at the start of antiretroviral therapy, before treatment. Source of these receptors: a woman under 30 with HIV.

V is TRBV7-3 and J is TRBJ2-1, with D perhaps being TRBD1 or TRBD2 (5 bases each). This CDR3 contains 13 residues. V lost 4 bases and J 7 bases, leaving 11 bases between the germline ends. CDR1 and CDR2 from the germline V gene are SGHTA and FQGTGA. CDR3 sequence reads: CASSSGTQNEQFF. The CDR3 DNA follows: TGTGCCAGCAGCTCCGGGACCCAAAATGAGCAGTTCTTC.

This CDR3 is CAWSVGTSGYEQYF. CDR3 nucleotide sequence: TGTGCCTGGAGTGTCGGGACTAGCGGGTACGAGCAGTACTTC. This sequence joins TRBV30 and TRBJ2-7, with 12 bases fitting TRBD2. Germline V gene sequence: CDR1 GTSNPN, CDR2 SVGIG (reference sequence). The CDR3 extends over 14 amino acids. Germline trimming cut 0 bases from V and 4 bases from J; bases unmatched to any gene: 1.

V and J are TRBV7-8 and TRBJ1-2, with no clear D. V was pared by 8 bases and J by 4 bases, with 14 bases between. CDR1 and CDR2 (germline): SGHVS, FQNEAQ. This CDR3 region has 13 residues. The CDR3 is CASFIPRSYGYTF. The CDR3 region has the DNA TGTGCCAGCTTCATCCCGCGAAGCTATGGCTACACCTTC.

This clone turned up a few times. The CDR3 is CASSSGGGYTEAFF. Here the CDR3 DNA reads TGCGCCAGCAGCTCCGGCGGGGGTTACACTGAAGCTTTCTTT. The chain is built from TRBV5-1 and TRBJ1-1, with D perhaps matching TRBD1 (5 bases). Trimming took off 3 bases at V and 3 bases at J, with 12 bases between the two ends. This CDR3 spans 14 amino acids. Per the germline V gene, CDR1 is SGHRS and CDR2 is YFSETQ.

The table lists this clone with a few counts. The chain joins TRBV9 to TRBJ1-2; D remains unclear. V lost 4 bases and J 7 bases, leaving 20 bases between the germline ends. Germline-derived CDR1 and CDR2 are SGDLS and YYNGEE. This CDR3 is built from 15 residues. CDR3 coding DNA: TGTGCCAGCAGCTTAACCACCGGGCCCACCGGTGGCTACACCTTC. Its translation is CASSLTTGPTGGYTF.

The DNA for the CDR3 is TGTGCCAGCCCGGCCGGGGTGAACACTGAAGCTTTCTTT. The encoded protein is CASPAGVNTEAFF. V is TRBV6-5 and J is TRBJ1-1; no clear D. In germline, CDR1 is MNHEY, CDR2 SVGAGI. The V end was cut by 8 bases, the J end by 0 bases, with 10 bases between. The CDR3 has 13 amino acids.

The chain recombines TRBV6-6 with TRBJ2-2; D is undetermined. Germline-derived CDR1 and CDR2 are MNHNY and SVGAGI (reference sequence). This CDR3 region has 16 residues. V was cut by 3 bases and J by 0 bases, with 11 bases left in between. CDR3 residues: CASSYYGAANTGELFF. The CDR3 nucleotides are TGTGCCAGCAGTTATTATGGCGCCGCGAACACCGGGGAGCTGTTTTTT.

This clone was picked up a small number of times. V and J are TRBV6-6 and TRBJ2-7; no clear D gene. CDR1 is MNHNY and CDR2 is SVGAGI in the germline V gene (reference sequence). Deletions cut 4 bases from V and 4 bases from J, with 14 bases between. The length of the CDR3 is 14 residues. This chain's CDR3 is CASSFSGNLYEQYF. Here the CDR3 DNA reads TGTGCCAGCAGTTTCTCTGGGAACCTATACGAGCAGTACTTC.